Below, 21 T cell receptor beta chains from the same sample are listed, as sequenced in a study of T-cell memory formation after mild COVID-19. TCRdb reanalysed the 5' RACE reads using MiXCR and keeps one entry per CDR3 protein. The sample records hundreds of thousands of distinct CDR3 sequences, roughly 17% being singletons. Material: PBMCs or a T cell subset sorted from them (not recorded which). The receptor source for this set is an adult woman who had mild COVID-19 (a few samples of this study predate the infection). Cell type and time point are not known.

This clonotype has just a few counts. The chain recombines TRBV24-1 with TRBJ2-1, with D perhaps matching TRBD1 or TRBD2 (5 bases each). Germline-derived CDR1 and CDR2 are KGHDR and SFDVKD. V lost 5 bases, J lost 6 bases, and 16 bases lay in between. The CDR3 extends over 15 amino acids. Written as DNA, the CDR3 is TGTGCCACCAGTGTCCGAGGGGCGAAGGTCAATGAGCAGTTCTTC. Its protein is CATSVRGAKVNEQFF.

This clonotype came up a few times. CDR3 protein: CASSNTLWAGYTF. CDR3 nucleotides: TGTGCCAGCAGCAACACTCTATGGGCGGGGTACACCTTC. This sequence joins TRBV12-3 or TRBV12-4 and TRBJ1-2; D remains ambiguous. The CDR3 sequence is 13 residues long. Trimming took off 6 bases at V and 11 bases at J, with 19 bases between the two ends.

This sequence joins TRBV5-1 and TRBJ2-2; TRBD2 might be the D (6 bases). Per the germline V gene, CDR1 is SGHRS and CDR2 is YFSETQ. Trimming took off 4 bases at V and 6 bases at J, with 10 bases between the two ends. The CDR3 extends over 13 amino acids. CDR3 nucleotide sequence: TGCGCCAGCAGCATCGGGGGTCCCGGGGAGCTGTTTTTT. It specifies CASSIGGPGELFF. The whole variable domain, filled in from reference TRBV5-1 and TRBJ2-2, reads KAGVTQTPRYLIKTRGQQVTLSCSPISGHRSVSWYQQTPGQGLQFLFEYFSETQRNKGNFPGRFSGRQFSNSRSEMNVSTLELGDSALYLCASSIGGPGELFFGEGSRLTVL.

This clonotype has a handful of counts. The chain combines TRBV9 with TRBJ2-7, with D perhaps matching TRBD1 or TRBD2 (5 bases each). The V gene lost 0 bases and the J gene lost 0 bases, with 10 bases spanning the gap. CDR1 is SGDLS, CDR2 YYNGEE, per germline. CDR3 length equals 15 residues. DNA for the CDR3: TGTGCCAGCAGCGTAGACTCCGGGGCCTCCTACGAGCAGTACTTC. Protein sequence: CASSVDSGASYEQYF. The full variable domain, with the rest looked up from reference TRBV9 and TRBJ2-7, is DSGVTQTPKHLITATGQRVTLRCSPRSGDLSVYWYQQSLDQGLQFLIQYYNGEERAKGNILERFSAQQFPDLHSELNLSSLELGDSALYFCASSVDSGASYEQYFGPGTRLTVT.

This clonotype was observed many times. The gene calls are TRBV12-3 or TRBV12-4 and TRBJ2-7; D gene ambiguous. V was shortened by 6 bases and J by 0 bases, with 6 bases between the two germline ends. The CDR3 runs to 12 residues. Here the CDR3 reads CASSPRSYEQYF. The CDR3 region has the DNA TGTGCCAGCAGCCCCCGCTCCTACGAGCAGTACTTC.

The V and J genes are TRBV13 and TRBJ2-7; no clear D. Germline V CDR1 and CDR2: PRHDT, FYEKMQ (reference sequence). V shed 4 bases and J shed 1 base, with 8 bases lying between them. The length of the CDR3 is 13 residues. In DNA form, the CDR3 reads TGTGCCAGCAGCTACTCATGGTCCTACGAGCAGTACTTC. Protein sequence: CASSYSWSYEQYF.

The rearrangement uses TRBV29-1 and TRBJ1-1; D gene unclear. This CDR3 has 13 residues. Trimming stripped 1 base from V and 6 bases from J, with 12 bases between. Germline CDR1 reads SQVTM; CDR2 reads ANQGSEA. CDR3 protein: CSVEVSGGAEAFF. For the CDR3, the DNA is TGCAGCGTTGAAGTATCGGGAGGAGCTGAAGCTTTCTTT.

This clonotype has more than one count but fewer than ten. This chain uses TRBV2 with TRBJ1-6; 10 bases align to TRBD1. The CDR3 extends over 16 amino acids. Germline-derived CDR1 and CDR2 are SNHLY and FYNNEI. The V segment lost 5 bases and the J segment 5 bases; nucleotides outside the gene matches: 6. This chain's CDR3 is CASSSTGGDDNSPLHF. The DNA of the CDR3 is TGTGCCAGCAGTTCGACAGGGGGCGACGATAATTCACCCCTCCACTTT.

This clonotype was counted at least ten times. V usage is TRBV5-5 and J usage is TRBJ2-3; maybe TRBD2 (5 bases). From germline, CDR1 is SGHKS and CDR2 YYEKEE (reference sequence). The germline V and J ends were trimmed by 4 bases and 0 bases, with 18 bases remaining between them. The CDR3 spans 17 residues. As DNA, the CDR3 is TGTGCCAGCAGCCCCGCTACCTCCGGGATCAGCACAGATACGCAGTATTTT. Translating gives CASSPATSGISTDTQYF.

This clonotype was detected a few times. The chain employs TRBV20-1 and TRBJ2-7; D not certain. The V end lost 0 bases, the J end lost 0 bases, and 15 bases lay between the germline ends. In germline, CDR1 is DFQATT, CDR2 SNEGSKA (reference sequence). CDR3 size: 16 residues. The CDR3 here is CSARDSLPESSYEQYF. The CDR3 region has the DNA TGCAGTGCTAGAGATTCACTTCCCGAAAGCTCCTACGAGCAGTACTTC.

This clonotype appeared a few times. The genes are TRBV25-1 and TRBJ2-7; the match to TRBD1 covers 12 bases. Germline assignment: CDR1 MGHDK and CDR2 SYGVNS. The junction had 1 base not matched to a gene; V was cut back by 4 bases and J by 6 bases. The CDR3 loop spans 13 amino acids. The CDR3 protein is CASSGDRGREQYF. The CDR3 region has the DNA TGTGCCAGCAGTGGGGACAGGGGGCGCGAGCAGTACTTC.

The chain employs TRBV6-1 and TRBJ2-3; 8 bases are shared with TRBD1. In germline, CDR1 is MNHNS, CDR2 SASEGT. The CDR3 is 15 residues long. The V gene end was trimmed by 6 bases and the J gene end by 1 base; junction bases not matched to a gene: 6. The CDR3 bases are TGTGCCAGCAGGCGACCGGGACAGGGCACAGATACGCAGTATTTT. Its translation: CASRRPGQGTDTQYF.

V usage is TRBV24-1 and J usage is TRBJ2-1, with TRBD1 matching 9 bases. The CDR3 contains 16 residues. Germline CDR1 reads KGHDR; CDR2 reads SFDVKD. V lost 3 bases, J lost 1 base, and 3 bases stayed unmatched. DNA for the CDR3: TGTGCCACCAGTGATGTGACAGGGGGGTCCTACAATGAGCAGTTCTTC. It specifies CATSDVTGGSYNEQFF.

This clonotype was counted many times. V gene TRBV12-3 or TRBV12-4 combines with J gene TRBJ2-5; no reliable D call. This CDR3 has 14 residues. Deletions cut 1 base from V and 2 bases from J, with 8 bases between. The CDR3 here is CASSLGLEQETQYF. CDR3 in DNA: TGTGCCAGCAGTTTAGGACTGGAACAAGAGACCCAGTACTTC.

The rearrangement joins TRBV6-5 to TRBJ2-1; TRBD1 matches at 7 bases. V gave up 0 bases and J gave up 15 bases; unmatched junction bases: 8. This CDR3 comprises 13 residues. Per germline, CDR1 MNHEY and CDR2 SVGAGI. CDR3 sequence reads: CASSYSGTEGRFF. In DNA form, the CDR3 reads TGTGCCAGCAGTTACTCGGGGACAGAAGGCCGGTTCTTC.

There are many counts of this clonotype. V and J are TRBV2 and TRBJ2-5; D ambiguous. V lost 5 bases and J lost 1, with 8 bases in between. CDR3 size: 13 residues. Germline V lookup: CDR1 SNHLY, CDR2 FYNNEI. CDR3 sequence: CASSRTIQETQYF. The CDR3, as DNA: TGTGCCAGCAGTAGGACCATCCAAGAGACCCAGTACTTC.

The table lists this clonotype with many counts. The J gene is TRBJ1-2, the V gene TRBV12-3 or TRBV12-4, with D hard to call. The CDR3 is 13 residues long. Trimming cost V 6 bases and J 4 bases, with 12 bases left between them. The CDR3 nucleotides are TGTGCCAGCAGCCTGACTGGTTTCTATGGCTACACCTTC. This codes for CASSLTGFYGYTF.

The rearrangement links TRBV19 to TRBJ2-1; weak D call: TRBD1 (6 bases). The CDR3 has 14 residues. Per germline, CDR1 LNHDA and CDR2 SQIVND (reference sequence). V was trimmed by 4 bases and J by 9 bases, leaving 16 bases between them. The chain's CDR3 is CASSNSPGELEQFF. CDR3 in DNA: TGTGCCAGTAGTAATTCCCCAGGGGAGCTTGAGCAGTTCTTC.

This clonotype was counted between two and nine times. The CDR3 protein is CAWSTGYLNNEQFF. The CDR3, as DNA: TGTGCCTGGAGCACAGGGTACCTCAACAATGAGCAGTTCTTC. V is TRBV30 and J is TRBJ2-1; D might be TRBD1 (6 bases). Germline V gene data show CDR1 as GTSNPN and CDR2 as SVGIG (reference sequence). The V end lost 3 bases, the J end lost 5 bases, and 14 bases lay between the germline ends. The CDR3 consists of 14 residues.

The sample holds many counts of this clonotype. V gene TRBV5-6 combines with J gene TRBJ2-5, with D perhaps TRBD2 (6 bases). Germline V gene lookup returns CDR1 SGHDT and CDR2 YYEEEE. The V end was cut by 2 bases, the J end by 5 bases, with 7 bases between. CDR3 length: 12 residues. This CDR3 is CASSFGRETQYF. The CDR3, as DNA: TGTGCCAGCAGCTTTGGGAGGGAGACCCAGTACTTC.

This chain joins TRBV10-3 and TRBJ1-2; 9 bases align to TRBD1. CDR3 length: 14 amino acids. Losses at the gene ends were 2 bases for V and 4 bases for J; bases not matched to a gene: 2. Germline V gene sequence: CDR1 ENHRY, CDR2 SYGVKD. The CDR3 bases are TGTGCCATCAGTGAGCAACAGGGGGCCTATGGCTACACCTTC. Translating gives CAISEQQGAYGYTF.